This note documents a single TCR beta chain sequence. This clone's antigen is unknown. Base qualities are not provided; no much larger clone lies one nucleotide away. This specimen's time point label, per the study, means: week 47, end of study. Each vaccine dose was 300 ug of a 20-mer mutant IDH1 peptide in Montanide, given subcutaneously with topical imiquimod. Eight vaccinations were administered to patients in weeks 1, 3, 5, 7, 11, 15, 19 and 23, corresponding to visits V03 through V10. All donors had newly diagnosed IDH1-mutant astrocytomas of WHO grade 3 or 4 that showed loss of nuclear ATRX. The samples were drawn from NOA16, a multicentre, single-arm, open-label phase I trial in Germany that tested a mutant IDH1 peptide vaccine in humans for the first time. Genomic DNA for TCRB sequencing was isolated from EDTA blood with the DNeasy Blood and Tissue Kit. CDR1 is given as SNHLY and CDR2 as FYNNEI, both from the germline V gene. V is clipped by 7 bases and J by 1 base, and the sequence between their germline boundaries is 10 bases long. From its cysteine to its phenylalanine, the CDR3 spans 13 amino acids. The CDR3 DNA has 39 bases and is translated from base 1.

This record belongs to a study of a mutant IDH1 vaccine in newly diagnosed glioma (dated by TCRdb to the early 2020s). Concerning the study at large: In the chemotherapy-containing groups, vaccination started alongside temozolomide cycles, whereas in patients who had radiotherapy alone it started 4-6 weeks after radiotherapy. The roughly 35 treated patients were approximately 60% male and roughly 40% female, with a mean age of approximately 40 years. Before enrollment, most patients had been given radiochemotherapy with temozolomide as standard therapy, while the rest had received either radiotherapy alone or temozolomide alone. The week-35 safety follow-up took place at visit V12, and the week-47 end of study took place at visit V13. Peripheral blood samples were drawn at six visits, namely V03 (baseline), V05, V07, V10, V12 and V13. For exploratory analyses, longitudinal TCRB deep sequencing was carried out in more than 20 treated patients wherever samples were available.

The method was the immunoSEQ multiplex PCR assay. Rearranged TCR beta chain sequences were amplified using the hsTCRB Kit according to the manufacturer's protocol. TCRB libraries were sequenced on an Illumina MiSeq. Concerning the study's data processing: The kit vendor's proprietary platform handled demultiplexing, trimming and gene mapping. TCRdb retrieved this table from immuneACCESS and kept in-frame rearrangements only. Not all clones are present; in checked studies, unresolved V genes account for under half, and no reason is known for the remainder. The V and J calls and clone size were taken over from that table, and D and trimming were inferred from the DNA. This sample holds around 94,000 clones; nearly 90% were observed only once. The ten largest clonotypes hold roughly 0.74% of the sample. What the authors observed across the whole study: No apparent relationship was observed between pseudoprogression and alterations in the top peripheral T cell clonotypes detected by TCRB sequencing. Selection of PBMC samples for TCRB deep sequencing was based on availability. Vaccine-induced immune responses across multiple MHC alleles were detected in 80% to 95% of patients. The authors noted that analyses of patient blood samples could not be reproduced because of sample limitations.

This receptor chain uses TRBV2 and TRBJ2-5, with no confidently assigned D gene. The clonotype comes from a woman between 50 and 59 years old with glioma. The sequencing used PBMCs, collected from a glioma patient whose treatment included an IDH1 peptide vaccine. The DNA sequence reads TGTGCCAGCAACCGACAATTCCAAGAGACCCAGTACTTC. Translated, it reads CASNRQFQETQYF.